This section outlines one T cell receptor beta chain sequence together with its context. These data come from a study of T cells after yellow fever vaccination. The CDR3 totals 15 residues. V lost 3 bases to trimming and J lost 7 bases, with 15 bases between them. MiXCR, applied by TCRdb to the 5' RACE reads, yields one record per CDR3 protein. The repertoire holds 170,000 or so distinct CDR3 sequences, with 5.5% to 7.5% as singletons. Sequenced material: CD4+ T cells sorted from PBMCs, taken on the day of the first yellow fever vaccination. The rearrangement joins TRBV12-3 or TRBV12-4 to TRBJ1-4; a weak D match, TRBD1 (6 bases). This sequence was found in a young man who received the YFV17D yellow fever vaccine. The CDR3 DNA is TGTGCCAGCAGTTTTCACGGGCAGGGGACTGAAAAACTGTTTTTT. The encoded protein is CASSFHGQGTEKLFF.